The 9 T cell receptor beta chains in this list originate from one sample, sequenced in a study of beta chain features in type 1 diabetes. Expressed TCRB transcripts were sequenced because the entire RNA isolate underwent reverse transcription. Here immunoSEQ multiplex PCR was the method, and the copy in TCRdb shows in-frame clones only, minus some. Found here are a few hundred thousand clones, 11% of them singletons; the top ten hold approximately 0.015%. These receptors' targets are unknown. The study's findings and limits: Significant though moderate, a shortening of TCRB CDR3s appeared in all four CD4+ subsets of Type 1 diabetes patients.

Sequencing used naive CD4+ T cells from blood. The receptors shown here come from a man younger than 40 with type 1 diabetes.

This clone was picked up a small number of times. The gene calls are TRBV6-5 and TRBJ2-1, with D possibly TRBD1 on 5 matching bases. The V end lost 3 bases, the J end lost 5 bases, and 11 bases lay between the germline ends. Per germline, CDR1 MNHEY and CDR2 SVGAGI. CDR3 length equals 14 residues. CDR3 nucleotides: TGTGCCAGCAGTTATGGGGCAGGGAACAATGAGCAGTTCTTC. Translating gives CASSYGAGNNEQFF.

The chain uses TRBV9 and TRBJ2-2; possibly TRBD1 for D (5 bases). CDR1 is SGDLS, CDR2 YYNGEE, per germline. V was shortened by 0 bases and J by 5 bases, with 14 bases between the two germline ends. The CDR3 loop spans 16 amino acids. The DNA for the CDR3 is TGTGCCAGCAGCGTAGCTGACCAGGGAAAAACCGGGGAGCTGTTTTTT. This translates into CASSVADQGKTGELFF.

This clone has just a few counts. The CDR3 coding sequence is TGTGCCAGCAGTTACTCGGGGGCCCAAGAGACCCAGTACTTC. Amino acids: CASSYSGAQETQYF. The chain uses TRBV6-6 and TRBJ2-5; TRBD1 is a possible D gene (6 bases). V gave up 0 bases and J gave up 1 base, with 6 bases separating them. The germline V gene encodes CDR1 MNHNY and CDR2 SVGAGI (reference sequence). The CDR3 covers 14 residues.

V usage is TRBV20-1 and J usage is TRBJ2-7; tentative D call: TRBD1 (6 bases). This CDR3 region has 11 residues. Germline loops: CDR1 DFQATT, CDR2 SNEGSKA (reference sequence). V lost 5 bases and J lost 5, with 10 bases in between. CDR3 sequence: CSAYRVNEQYF. The DNA for the CDR3 is TGCAGTGCTTACAGGGTCAACGAGCAGTACTTC.

The chain couples TRBV4-1 to TRBJ1-4; D call uncertain. V was shortened by 1 base and J by 3 bases, with 9 bases between the two germline ends. CDR3 length: 15 residues. Germline lookup yields CDR1 MGHRA and CDR2 YSYEKL. CDR3 region: CASSQVVSPNEKLFF. In DNA, the CDR3 is TGCGCCAGCAGCCAAGTGGTCAGTCCTAATGAAAAACTGTTTTTT.

The J gene is TRBJ2-7, the V gene TRBV5-4; 7 bases map to TRBD1. The CDR3 totals 15 residues. Germline trimming cut 4 bases from V and 6 bases from J; bases unmatched to any gene: 13. Germline V gives CDR1 SGHNT, CDR2 YYREEE (reference sequence). The CDR3 spells CASSRGQDSASEQYF. As DNA, the CDR3 is TGTGCCAGCAGCCGAGGACAGGACTCTGCGAGCGAGCAGTACTTC.

This chain joins TRBV7-9 and TRBJ1-4; tentatively, D is TRBD1 (6 bases). Germline V gene data show CDR1 as SEHNR and CDR2 as FQNEAQ (reference sequence). The germline V and J ends were trimmed by 6 bases and 6 bases, with 17 bases remaining between them. CDR3 length: 15 residues. This CDR3 reads CASSSGQLRDEKLFF. In DNA form, the CDR3 reads TGTGCCAGCAGTTCCGGACAGCTAAGGGATGAAAAACTGTTTTTT.

This chain uses TRBV5-1 with TRBJ1-2; D possibly corresponds to TRBD1 (5 bases). Germline loops: CDR1 SGHRS, CDR2 YFSETQ. The length of the CDR3 is 16 residues. The ends were cut back, 0 bases at V and 5 bases at J, with 17 bases in the middle. The DNA of the CDR3 is TGCGCCAGCAGCTTGGTCAGGGCCTCGATTAAGTATGGCTACACCTTC. Translating gives CASSLVRASIKYGYTF.

The sample holds a few counts of this clone. The rearrangement links TRBV2 to TRBJ1-5; tentative D call: TRBD1 (6 bases). Germline V gene data show CDR1 as SNHLY and CDR2 as FYNNEI. With 7 bases removed from V and 0 bases from J, the gap between germline ends came to 13 bases. This CDR3 spans 15 amino acids. CDR3 residues: CASTGDMYSNQPQHF. In DNA, the CDR3 is TGTGCCAGCACCGGGGACATGTATAGCAATCAGCCCCAGCATTTT.